A single sample is the source of the 18 T cell receptor beta chains below, sequenced in a study of T-cell reconstitution after alpha-beta-depleted transplantation in children. Unique molecular identifiers were incorporated during preparation of the TCRbeta library. TCRdb reprocessed the PCR reads via MiXCR and lists one record per CDR3 protein. In the table there are 300,000 to 350,000 distinct CDR3 sequences, 23% of which are singletons. The sample in question was PBMCs, mostly from graft donor cells, obtained 180 days after TCRalphabeta/CD19-depleted stem cell transplant. These receptors all stem from a male patient aged 10-17 years who had a stem cell transplant for acute lymphoblastic leukemia, so the T cells may come from the graft donor.

This clonotype was detected only a few times. J is TRBJ2-2 and V is TRBV29-1; D perhaps matches TRBD2 (6 bases). Germline V gene lookup returns CDR1 SQVTM and CDR2 ANQGSEA. Trimming removed 4 bases from V and 6 bases from J, with 15 bases in between. The CDR3 extends over 14 amino acids. DNA for the CDR3: TGCAGCGTTGGGGGGAGGAGGATGGCCGGGGAGCTGTTTTTT. This encodes CSVGGRRMAGELFF.

This clonotype was seen a few times. This sequence joins TRBV4-2 and TRBJ2-5, with 8 bases identical to TRBD2. The CDR3 runs 14 residues. V dropped 4 bases and J dropped 2; count of bases not matched to a gene: 3. Germline-derived CDR1 and CDR2 are LGHNA and YNFKEQ. CDR3 DNA: TGTGCCAGCAGCCGACTAGCGTTACAAGAGACCCAGTACTTC. Its protein is CASSRLALQETQYF.

This clonotype came up a few times. The chain carries TRBV27 and TRBJ2-5, with D possibly being TRBD1 or TRBD2 (5 bases each). The ends were cut back, 4 bases at V and 4 bases at J, with 13 bases in the middle. This CDR3 comprises 14 residues. In germline, CDR1 is MNHEY, CDR2 SMNVEV (reference sequence). This CDR3 reads CASSSSGTLETQYF. The CDR3 region has the DNA TGTGCCAGCAGTTCCTCCGGGACGCTAGAGACCCAGTACTTC.

The rearrangement joins TRBV4-1 to TRBJ2-1, with TRBD2 identical over 7 bases. This CDR3 spans 15 amino acids. Germline trimming cut 2 bases from V and 9 bases from J; bases unmatched to any gene: 10. CDR1 and CDR2 (germline): MGHRA, YSYEKL. CDR3 sequence reads: CASSQLVAGVSEQFF. The CDR3 region has the DNA TGCGCCAGCAGCCAATTAGTAGCGGGCGTTAGTGAGCAGTTCTTC.

This clonotype appeared a single time. V usage is TRBV6-1 and J usage is TRBJ2-5; 12 bases match TRBD2. This CDR3 comprises 17 residues. The V gene end was trimmed by 8 bases and the J gene end by 2 bases; junction bases not matched to a gene: 12. Germline-derived CDR1 and CDR2 are MNHNS and SASEGT. The CDR3 DNA is TGTGCCAGCGGAACCCGGACTAGCGGGATGACACAAGAGACCCAGTACTTC. This translates into CASGTRTSGMTQETQYF.

This sequence joins TRBV7-3 and TRBJ2-1; 10 positions agree with TRBD2. Germline loops: CDR1 SGHTA, CDR2 FQGTGA. The CDR3 covers 17 residues. Trimming took 5 bases from V and 0 from J; bases not matched to a gene: 7. The CDR3 reads CASSREVAGGSYNEQFF. The CDR3 DNA reads as TGTGCCAGCAGCCGAGAGGTAGCGGGGGGCTCCTACAATGAGCAGTTCTTC.

This clonotype was found many times. The chain recombines TRBV7-9 with TRBJ2-7; the D call may be TRBD1 or TRBD2 (5 bases each). The V and J ends lost 5 bases and 3 bases respectively, with 17 bases between them. The CDR3 spans 15 residues. Germline CDR1 is SEHNR and CDR2 is FQNEAQ (reference sequence). The CDR3 nucleotides read TGTGCCAGCAGCATACCCGGGACGGGGTTCTACGAGCAGTACTTC. Its translation: CASSIPGTGFYEQYF.

The CDR3 loop reads CANRPALGEGHSYNEQFF. CDR3 sequence (DNA): TGTGCCAACAGACCCGCCCTTGGGGAGGGACATTCTTACAATGAGCAGTTCTTC. The chain carries TRBV25-1 and TRBJ2-1, with a weak D call TRBD2 (7 bases). The CDR3 has 18 amino acids. V was pared by 10 bases and J by 4 bases, with 29 bases between. CDR1 and CDR2 from the germline V gene are MGHDK and SYGVNS.

In this sample, this clonotype turned up many times. V gene TRBV24-1 combines with J gene TRBJ2-3, with 8 bases aligning to TRBD1. This CDR3 has 16 residues. Germline CDR1 KGHDR, CDR2 SFDVKD. The junction had 12 bases not matched to a gene; V was cut back by 7 bases and J by 4 bases. The CDR3 nucleotides are TGTGCCACCAGCCCGACCCTGACAGGGGCTTCAGATACGCAGTATTTT. This sequence encodes CATSPTLTGASDTQYF.

This clonotype was counted between two and nine times. The chain is built from TRBV30 and TRBJ2-7, with no clear D. The CDR3 contains 13 residues. CDR1 and CDR2 (germline): GTSNPN, SVGIG (reference sequence). The germline V and J ends were trimmed by 0 bases and 4 bases, with 10 bases remaining between them. CDR3 residues: CAWSVVFPYEQYF. Written as DNA, the CDR3 is TGTGCCTGGAGTGTAGTGTTTCCATACGAGCAGTACTTC.

The sample holds a few counts of this clonotype. This CDR3 is CATDSGRNEQFF. The CDR3 DNA reads TGTGCCACCGACAGCGGGAGGAATGAGCAGTTCTTC. The V and J genes are TRBV10-3 and TRBJ2-1; 9 nucleotides align to TRBD2. Germline V lookup: CDR1 ENHRY, CDR2 SYGVKD. CDR3 length: 12 amino acids. With 10 bases clipped from V and 7 bases from J, the junction kept 5 bases outside the gene matches.

This rearrangement joins TRBV29-1 to TRBJ1-5; 9 nucleotides agree with TRBD1. This CDR3 is 16 amino acids long. V lost 8 bases, J lost 4 bases, and 15 bases stayed unmatched. Germline V gene data show CDR1 as SQVTM and CDR2 as ANQGSEA. CDR3 region: CSPTGTGIGENQPQHF. CDR3 DNA sequence: TGCAGCCCCACCGGGACAGGGATCGGGGAGAATCAGCCCCAGCATTTT.

The chain has TRBV2 and TRBJ2-3; 11 bases fit TRBD2. The CDR3 extends over 17 amino acids. With V trimmed by 6 bases and J by 5 bases, 13 bases remained unmatched. Germline V gene sequence: CDR1 SNHLY, CDR2 FYNNEI. CDR3 DNA sequence: TGTGCCAGCAGACCCGGACTAGCGGGTCCCTCCGGAGATACGCAGTATTTT. Protein sequence: CASRPGLAGPSGDTQYF.

This clonotype occurred a few times. V and J are TRBV5-1 and TRBJ2-7; 12 bases line up with TRBD1. The CDR3 loop spans 16 amino acids. Germline V CDR1 and CDR2: SGHRS, YFSETQ. V trimming: 2 bases; J trimming: 10 bases; junction bases outside the gene matches: 13. The CDR3 reads CASSFPPGQGARDQYF. CDR3 in DNA: TGCGCCAGCAGCTTTCCTCCGGGACAGGGGGCGCGTGATCAGTACTTC.

The rearrangement links TRBV6-2 or TRBV6-3 to TRBJ1-5; D perhaps matches TRBD1 (5 bases). Germline loops: CDR1 MNHEY, CDR2 SVGEGT. The germline V and J ends were trimmed by 5 bases and 0 bases, with 11 bases remaining between them. The CDR3 is made up of 15 amino acids. CDR3 sequence reads: CASSTTGLSNQPQHF. The CDR3 bases are TGTGCCAGCAGTACAACAGGCCTTAGCAATCAGCCCCAGCATTTT.

This clonotype appeared a few times. This chain links TRBV20-1 with TRBJ2-2; D remains ambiguous. CDR1 and CDR2 (germline): DFQATT, SNEGSKA (reference sequence). The CDR3 spans 13 residues. V was cut by 2 bases and J by 6 bases, with 10 bases left in between. The CDR3 region is CSARRAVPGELFF. The CDR3 region has the DNA TGCAGTGCTAGAAGAGCTGTCCCCGGGGAGCTGTTTTTT.

The chain carries TRBV20-1 and TRBJ2-7; the D gene is possibly TRBD1 (7 bases). Trimming stripped 5 bases from V and 2 bases from J, with 19 bases between. The CDR3 has 15 amino acids. CDR1 DFQATT and CDR2 SNEGSKA come from the germline V gene (reference sequence). The CDR3 loop is CSARADRDFTYEQYF. The CDR3 region has the DNA TGCAGTGCTCGCGCAGACAGGGACTTCACCTACGAGCAGTACTTC.

This clonotype was seen a few times. The CDR3 is CASSPPHNEQFF. The CDR3 DNA reads TGTGCCAGCAGTCCCCCACACAATGAGCAGTTCTTC. J is TRBJ2-1 and V is TRBV6-1; D remains ambiguous. V lost 5 bases, J lost 5 bases, and 7 bases lay in between. Germline lookup yields CDR1 MNHNS and CDR2 SASEGT. This CDR3 contains 12 residues.